Following are 20 T cell receptor beta chains from one sample sequenced in a study of siplizumab effects on memory and regulatory T cells. TCRdb's copy holds only in-frame clones and misses some; the assay was immunoSEQ multiplex PCR. The data contain around 100,000 clones, 91% of them singletons. Input material: CD4+ T cells sorted from blood. All receptors derive from a human donor in good health. Some clones in this sample may be carry-over from other donors' samples.

The chain couples TRBV5-1 to TRBJ2-1; 12 bases are a match to TRBD2. The CDR3 consists of 17 residues. The germline CDR1 and CDR2 sequences are SGHRS and YFSETQ. V shed 4 bases and J 9 bases; nucleotides not matched to a gene: 14. The CDR3 loop is CASSQVGKTSGRREQFF. CDR3 nucleotide sequence: TGCGCCAGCAGCCAGGTGGGGAAGACTAGCGGGAGACGTGAGCAGTTCTTC.

A single count supports this clone. This chain uses TRBV27 with TRBJ2-5; 7 bases fit TRBD2. From germline, CDR1 is MNHEY and CDR2 SMNVEV (reference sequence). The CDR3 contains 14 residues. V was clipped by 8 bases and J by 4 bases; unmatched bases: 10. For the CDR3, the DNA is TGTGCCAGCGGAAGACCGGGACTAACAGAGACCCAGTACTTC. Protein sequence: CASGRPGLTETQYF.

The J gene is TRBJ2-1, the V gene TRBV19; D may be TRBD2 (6 bases). Trimming removed 5 bases at V and 5 bases at J, with 16 bases between. The CDR3 totals 15 residues. The germline V gene has CDR1 LNHDA and CDR2 SQIVND (reference sequence). DNA of the CDR3: TGTGCCAGTAGTCCCCATAGCGGAGAAGACAATGAGCAGTTCTTC. This encodes CASSPHSGEDNEQFF.

The chain recombines TRBV6-6 with TRBJ2-4; D is unclear. Trimming left V 0 bases short and J 8 bases short, with 14 bases between. CDR1 MNHNY and CDR2 SVGAGI come from the germline V gene (reference sequence). This CDR3 is built from 15 residues. CDR3 sequence reads: CASSYSSGRGDIQYF. DNA of the CDR3: TGTGCCAGCAGTTACTCGTCGGGCCGTGGGGACATTCAGTACTTC.

The chain recombines TRBV7-9 with TRBJ2-5, with 8 bases matching TRBD1. Looked up from germline, CDR1 is SEHNR and CDR2 is FQNEAQ (reference sequence). The CDR3 consists of 14 residues. V lost 4 bases and J lost 4; bases outside the gene matches: 5. The CDR3: CASSSSDRVETQYF. The CDR3 region has the DNA TGTGCCAGCAGCTCCTCGGACAGGGTAGAGACCCAGTACTTC.

This sequence joins TRBV7-9 and TRBJ2-7; possible D gene TRBD2, 5 bases. CDR1 is SEHNR and CDR2 is FQNEAQ in the germline V gene (reference sequence). V shed 4 bases and J shed 7 bases, with 8 bases lying between them. The CDR3 covers 11 residues. As DNA, the CDR3 is TGTGCCAGCAGCTCTTCGGGGGAGCAGTACTTC. The encoded protein is CASSSSGEQYF.

This clone was counted a single time. The chain links TRBV28 to TRBJ2-1; D uncertain. Germline CDR1 MDHEN, CDR2 SYDVKM. The CDR3 is 11 amino acids. The ends were cut back, 3 bases at V and 8 bases at J, with 5 bases in the middle. CDR3 bases: TGTGCCAGCAGTTTGAGTTATGAGCAGTTCTTC. This translates into CASSLSYEQFF.

This sequence joins TRBV28 and TRBJ1-2, with TRBD1 matching over 10 bases. The germline gives CDR1 MDHEN, CDR2 SYDVKM. There are 16 residues in the CDR3. Trimming cost V 6 bases and J 3 bases; bases outside gene matches: 10. In DNA, the CDR3 is TGTGCCAGCAGCCGCCTACCGACAGGGGGCGACTATGGCTACACCTTC. This translates into CASSRLPTGGDYGYTF.

This clone was observed a handful of times. The genes are TRBV9 and TRBJ1-1; D uncertain. This CDR3 spans 12 amino acids. CDR1 SGDLS and CDR2 YYNGEE come from the germline V gene. Trimming took 0 bases from V and 4 from J, leaving 4 bases between them. CDR3 DNA: TGTGCCAGCAGCGTAGGGGGCACTGAAGCTTTCTTT. This gives the protein CASSVGGTEAFF.

This clone was recorded only once. The chain combines TRBV12-5 with TRBJ2-3; 8 nucleotides line up with TRBD1. The CDR3 is made up of 16 amino acids. Trimming at V came to 1 base and at J to 3 bases, leaving 6 bases not matched to a gene. The V gene's germline CDR1 is LGHNT and CDR2 FRNRAP. In DNA form, the CDR3 reads TGTGCTAGTGGTTTGGGACAAACAGGGGGAACAGATACGCAGTATTTT. This gives the protein CASGLGQTGGTDTQYF.

V usage is TRBV14 and J usage is TRBJ2-5; no definite D call. This CDR3 has 15 amino acids. V was shortened by 4 bases and J by 1 base, with 13 bases between the two germline ends. Germline loops: CDR1 SGHDN, CDR2 FVKESK. The CDR3: CASSLGPPTQETQYF. The CDR3 DNA reads TGTGCCAGCAGCCTTGGGCCGCCGACCCAAGAGACCCAGTACTTC. The full variable domain, in which reference TRBV14 and TRBJ2-5 provide the parts outside the CDR3, is EAGVTQFPSHSVIEKGQTVTLRCDPISGHDNLYWYRRVMGKEIKFLLHFVKESKQDESGMPNNRFLAERTGGTYSTLKVQPAELEDSGVYFCASSLGPPTQETQYFGPGTRLLVL.

This chain joins TRBV5-1 and TRBJ2-5, with D possibly TRBD2 on 6 matching bases. The CDR3 has 15 residues. The V and J ends lost 0 bases and 3 bases respectively, with 12 bases between them. Germline lookup yields CDR1 SGHRS and CDR2 YFSETQ. The CDR3 here is CASSLVPRGEETQYF. The CDR3 region has the DNA TGCGCCAGCAGCTTGGTGCCGCGGGGCGAAGAGACCCAGTACTTC.

This clone has a handful of counts. CDR3 sequence reads: CATDKTGVNTEAFF. The CDR3 DNA reads as TGTGCCACCGACAAGACAGGGGTGAACACTGAAGCTTTCTTT. This sequence joins TRBV10-3 and TRBJ1-1; the match to TRBD1 covers 8 bases. CDR1 is ENHRY, CDR2 SYGVKD, per germline. Unmatched junction bases numbered 7, after V lost 10 bases and J lost 0 bases. The CDR3 length is 14 residues.

This chain connects TRBV28 to TRBJ1-4; D unclear. Germline CDR1 and CDR2: MDHEN and SYDVKM. V was cut by 7 bases and J by 5 bases, with 14 bases left in between. The CDR3 totals 14 residues. CDR3 nucleotides: TGTGCCAGCATGACCCCCACGCAAAATGAAAAACTGTTTTTT. It yields the protein CASMTPTQNEKLFF.

This sequence joins TRBV9 and TRBJ2-1, with 11 positions matching TRBD2. Germline V gives CDR1 SGDLS, CDR2 YYNGEE. With V trimmed by 0 bases and J by 8 bases, 7 bases remained unmatched. The CDR3 loop spans 16 amino acids. CDR3 loop: CASSVGGTSGFDEQFF. DNA for the CDR3: TGTGCCAGCAGCGTAGGTGGGACTAGCGGCTTCGATGAGCAGTTCTTC.

The J gene is TRBJ2-7, the V gene TRBV19; D remains unclear. Trimming took 5 bases from V and 2 from J, leaving 10 bases between them. The CDR3 runs 13 residues. Germline V lookup: CDR1 LNHDA, CDR2 SQIVND (reference sequence). CDR3 nucleotide sequence: TGTGCCAGTAGTGCGGACGGTCCCTACGAGCAGTACTTC. Its translation is CASSADGPYEQYF.

This clone was detected only once. This chain uses TRBV9 with TRBJ2-7, with TRBD1 identical over 7 bases. Germline CDR1 SGDLS, CDR2 YYNGEE. Losses at the gene ends were 4 bases for V and 3 bases for J; bases not matched to a gene: 7. The CDR3 is made up of 14 amino acids. CDR3 nucleotides: TGTGCCAGCAGCCCCACCGGACAGGTCTACGAGCAGTACTTC. Protein: CASSPTGQVYEQYF.

This chain uses TRBV6-5 with TRBJ2-5; D perhaps matches TRBD1 (5 bases). Germline loops: CDR1 MNHEY, CDR2 SVGAGI. This CDR3 has 15 residues. V was trimmed by 2 bases and J by 5 bases, leaving 15 bases between them. The DNA for the CDR3 is TGTGCCAGCAGTTACCCCAGGGAATGGATCGAGACCCAGTACTTC. Amino acids: CASSYPREWIETQYF.

The J gene is TRBJ1-2, the V gene TRBV15; D is possibly TRBD1 (5 bases). The germline V gene encodes CDR1 LNHNV and CDR2 YYDKDF (reference sequence). This CDR3 has 13 amino acids. The V end was cut by 5 bases, the J end by 13 bases, with 20 bases between. The CDR3 sequence is CATSPQGRASGTF. The CDR3 nucleotides are TGTGCCACCAGCCCTCAGGGACGGGCAAGTGGCACCTTC.

V gene TRBV6-5 combines with J gene TRBJ1-1, with D unresolved. V was clipped by 2 bases and J by 1 base, with 5 bases between them. Germline V gives CDR1 MNHEY, CDR2 SVGAGI. The CDR3 length is 13 residues. CDR3 region: CASSYTENTEAFF. The CDR3 DNA reads as TGTGCCAGCAGTTACACAGAGAACACTGAAGCTTTCTTT.